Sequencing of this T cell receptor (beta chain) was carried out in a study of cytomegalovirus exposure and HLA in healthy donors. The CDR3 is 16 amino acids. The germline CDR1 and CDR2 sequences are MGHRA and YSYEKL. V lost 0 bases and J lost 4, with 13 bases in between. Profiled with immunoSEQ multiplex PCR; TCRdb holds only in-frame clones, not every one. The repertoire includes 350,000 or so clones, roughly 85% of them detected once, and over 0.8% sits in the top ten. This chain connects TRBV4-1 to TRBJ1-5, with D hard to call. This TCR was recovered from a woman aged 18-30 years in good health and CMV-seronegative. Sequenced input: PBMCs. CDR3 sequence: CASSQEGGRANQPQHF. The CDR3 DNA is TGCGCCAGCAGCCAAGAGGGCGGGAGAGCAAATCAGCCCCAGCATTTT.